The TCR beta chain described here comes from a study of memory CD4+ T cells and cytomegalovirus serostatus. Study as a whole: This sample comes from healthy Belgian adults, fewer than 10 CMV seropositive, 24 seronegative.

Study results and caveats: The CMV-associated TCR signature appears largely within the CD4+ memory repertoire. CMV serostatus prediction reached median AUC approximately 0.95, or 0.91 with US-trained model.

TCRdb's copy holds only in-frame clones and misses some; the assay was immunoSEQ multiplex PCR. This table holds tens of thousands of clones, about 79% found once. V lost 1 base to trimming and J lost 5 bases, with 9 bases between them. The CDR3 covers 14 residues. CDR1 and CDR2 (germline): SNHLY, FYNNEI. Concerning this clone: What it binds is not known.

Single viable CD3+CD4+CD8-CD45RO+ cells were sorted as the memory CD4+ T cells. CMV serostatus came from serum IgG against pp150, pp28, p38, p52. This sequence was found in an adult in good health and CMV-seronegative. The rearrangement uses TRBV2 and TRBJ2-1; no firm D call. Sequenced sample: memory CD4+ T cells from blood. The CDR3 nucleotides are TGTGCCAGCAGTGAAGATTGGCAGAACAATGAGCAGTTCTTC. It specifies CASSEDWQNNEQFF.